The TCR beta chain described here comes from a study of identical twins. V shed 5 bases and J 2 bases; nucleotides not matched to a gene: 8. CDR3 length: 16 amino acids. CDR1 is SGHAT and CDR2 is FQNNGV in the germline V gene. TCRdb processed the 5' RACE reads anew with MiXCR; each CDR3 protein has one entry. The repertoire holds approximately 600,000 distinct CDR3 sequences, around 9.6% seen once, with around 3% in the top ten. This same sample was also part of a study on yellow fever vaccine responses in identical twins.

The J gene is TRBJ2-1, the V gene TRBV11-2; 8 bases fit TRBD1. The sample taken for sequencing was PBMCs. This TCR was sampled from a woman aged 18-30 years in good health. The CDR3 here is CASSAWGQETYNEQFF. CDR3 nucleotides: TGTGCCAGCAGCGCATGGGGACAGGAGACCTACAATGAGCAGTTCTTC.